The text below deals with one TCR beta chain. Trimming took 4 bases from V and 0 from J; bases not matched to a gene: 8. CDR1 SGHDT and CDR2 YYEEEE come from the germline V gene. This CDR3 contains 17 residues. The PCR employed 60 Vbeta primers together with 13 Jbeta primers. Measured with immunoSEQ multiplex PCR; TCRdb has only the in-frame clones, and not every one. The table lists tens of thousands of clones, approximately 65% of them singletons. The data derive from a study of cytomegalovirus exposure and HLA in healthy donors. The chain has TRBV5-6 and TRBJ2-3; 10 bases agree with TRBD2. The origin of this receptor is a man aged 25 to 45 in good health and CMV-seronegative. The source material was PBMCs. The CDR3 sequence is CASSTAIAGGSTDTQYF. CDR3 nucleotides: TGTGCCAGCAGCACAGCCATAGCGGGAGGAAGCACAGATACGCAGTATTTT.